The 3 T cell receptor beta chains reported below all come from one sample, sequenced in a study of identical twins. One entry per CDR3 protein results from TCRdb running MiXCR on the 5' RACE reads. The data contain hundreds of thousands of distinct CDR3 sequences, approximately 8% of them singletons. These data are also associated with another study on yellow fever vaccine responses in identical twins.

The sequenced sample was memory (CD45RO+) T cells sorted from blood. The receptor source for this set is a woman under 30 in good health.

The chain recombines TRBV7-3 with TRBJ2-1; 9 nucleotides line up with TRBD1. CDR1 and CDR2 from the germline V gene are SGHTA and FQGTGA. This CDR3 region has 17 residues. Trimming removed 0 bases from V and 4 bases from J; junction bases left unmatched: 7. CDR3 loop: CASSLTGQGKRYNEQFF. The DNA of the CDR3 is TGTGCCAGCAGCTTAACGGGACAGGGAAAGAGGTACAATGAGCAGTTCTTC. Full variable domain (missing parts from reference TRBV7-3 and TRBJ2-1): GAGVSQTPSNKVTEKGKYVELRCDPISGHTALYWYRQSLGQGPEFLIYFQGTGAADDSGLPNDRFFAVRPEGSVSTLKIQRTERGDSAVYLCASSLTGQGKRYNEQFFGPGTRLTVL.

The genes are TRBV19 and TRBJ2-1, with D perhaps TRBD2 (6 bases). Deletions cut 5 bases from V and 4 bases from J, with 12 bases between. Germline V CDR1 and CDR2: LNHDA, SQIVND (reference sequence). This CDR3 is 14 amino acids long. For the CDR3, the DNA is TGTGCCAGTAGTCGGGGGTCGTGGTACAATGAGCAGTTCTTC. Its protein is CASSRGSWYNEQFF.

This clonotype occurred many times. The rearrangement uses TRBV11-2 and TRBJ1-2; D is unresolved. This CDR3 comprises 15 residues. With 5 bases removed from V and 0 bases from J, the gap between germline ends came to 13 bases. Looked up from germline, CDR1 is SGHAT and CDR2 is FQNNGV. The CDR3 region has the DNA TGTGCCAGCAGCCCTGGACCGCAATCTAACTATGGCTACACCTTC. Residues: CASSPGPQSNYGYTF.